The 14 T cell receptor beta chains given below trace back to one sample, sequenced in a study of T cell responses to AZD1222 COVID-19 vaccine. Sequenced by immunoSEQ multiplex PCR; TCRdb stores in-frame clones only, minus some. This table holds 130,000 or so clones, 84% found once. The starting material was peripheral blood, obtained 28 days after the second AZD1222 dose. The receptors shown here come from an adult who received the AZD1222 COVID-19 vaccine.

This chain joins TRBV3-1 (or the pseudogene TRBV3-2) and TRBJ2-7; possibly TRBD1 or TRBD2 for D (5 bases each). Germline V lookup: CDR1 LGHDT, CDR2 YNNKEL (reference sequence). The CDR3 spans 14 residues. V shed 7 bases and J shed 3 bases, with 16 bases lying between them. Written as DNA, the CDR3 is TGTGCCAGCACCCCCCGGGGCTGGGGCTACGAGCAGTACTTC. Its translation: CASTPRGWGYEQYF.

This chain uses TRBV2 with TRBJ2-1, with D perhaps TRBD2 (5 bases). V was cut by 6 bases and J by 5 bases, with 14 bases left in between. CDR1 SNHLY and CDR2 FYNNEI come from the germline V gene. The CDR3 sequence is 14 residues long. CDR3 region: CASRLVGGHNEQFF. The CDR3 DNA follows: TGTGCCAGCAGATTAGTTGGAGGCCACAATGAGCAGTTCTTC.

The chain has TRBV28 and TRBJ2-2; tentatively, D is TRBD2 (6 bases). CDR1 is MDHEN and CDR2 is SYDVKM in the germline V gene. There are 15 residues in the CDR3. The germline V and J ends were trimmed by 1 base and 1 base, with 7 bases remaining between them. The CDR3 bases are TGTGCCAGCAGTTTATTGGGGGGGAACACCGGGGAGCTGTTTTTT. Translation: CASSLLGGNTGELFF.

The rearrangement links TRBV3-1 (or the pseudogene TRBV3-2) to TRBJ2-6; D not resolved. Per the germline V gene, CDR1 is LGHDT and CDR2 is YNNKEL (reference sequence). CDR3 size: 13 residues. Trimming stripped 9 bases from V and 1 base from J, with 7 bases between. The CDR3 bases are TGTGCCAGTCACCATTCTGGGGCCAACGTCCTGACTTTC. Translating gives CASHHSGANVLTF.

The genes are TRBV10-1 and TRBJ2-1, with TRBD1 identical over 7 bases. Germline V gene lookup returns CDR1 WNHNN and CDR2 SYGVQD (reference sequence). This CDR3 contains 14 residues. J gave up 6 bases and V 8 bases, and 10 bases lay outside the gene matches. CDR3 sequence (DNA): TGCGCCAGCGCCTCGACAGGGAACGGCAATGAGCAGTTCTTC. Protein sequence: CASASTGNGNEQFF.

This clone was counted between two and nine times. A read error may account for a junction end that differs from germline. This chain links TRBV27 with TRBJ2-3; 10 bases agree with TRBD2. This CDR3 has 15 amino acids. Per the germline V gene, CDR1 is MNHEY and CDR2 is SMNVEV (reference sequence). This CDR3 reads CASSLGLAGDLRFLF. The DNA for the CDR3 is TGTGCCAGCAGTTTAGGGCTAGCGGGGGACCTCCGGTTCCTTTTT.

This clone showed up just a few times. CDR3 protein: CATGDYEQYF. In nucleotides, the CDR3 is TGTGCCACAGGGGATTACGAGCAGTACTTC. The rearrangement joins TRBV5-4 to TRBJ2-7; D is perhaps TRBD1 (6 bases). Trimming stripped 9 bases from V and 4 bases from J, with 8 bases between. The V gene's germline CDR1 is SGHNT and CDR2 YYREEE (reference sequence). The CDR3 totals 10 residues.

The rearrangement links TRBV6-5 to TRBJ1-5; D gene ambiguous. The germline CDR1 and CDR2 sequences are MNHEY and SVGAGI. Between the trimmed V and J ends, which lost 0 bases and 1 base, there was a span of 7 bases. The CDR3 loop spans 15 amino acids. Here the CDR3 reads CASSYSRGSNQPQHF. CDR3 DNA sequence: TGTGCCAGCAGTTACTCCCGGGGAAGCAATCAGCCCCAGCATTTT.

The chain has TRBV9 and TRBJ2-3, with 10 bases aligning to TRBD2. This CDR3 comprises 17 residues. Looked up from germline, CDR1 is SGDLS and CDR2 is YYNGEE. Trimming removed 0 bases from V and 1 base from J; junction bases left unmatched: 5. In DNA, the CDR3 is TGTGCCAGCAGCGTAGAAGAAGGACTAGCGGGCACAGATACGCAGTATTTT. Its protein is CASSVEEGLAGTDTQYF.

The chain carries TRBV30 and TRBJ2-7, with 10 bases fitting TRBD1. The CDR3 spans 12 residues. Germline CDR1 is GTSNPN and CDR2 is SVGIG (reference sequence). V was clipped by 3 bases and J by 5 bases; unmatched bases: 1. The CDR3, as DNA: TGTGCCTGGAGCGGGACAGGGGACGAGCAGTACTTC. Translated, it gives CAWSGTGDEQYF.

This sequence joins TRBV9 and TRBJ2-3; D possibly uses TRBD1 or TRBD2 (6 bases each). Germline V gene sequence: CDR1 SGDLS, CDR2 YYNGEE. This CDR3 is 15 amino acids long. V dropped 7 bases and J dropped 3 bases, with 18 bases sitting between them. CDR3 residues: CASGKGGRGTDTQYF. As DNA, the CDR3 is TGTGCCAGCGGGAAGGGGGGAAGAGGTACAGATACGCAGTATTTT.

J is TRBJ1-1 and V is TRBV28; D gene ambiguous. The CDR3 covers 13 residues. V was trimmed by 6 bases and J by 0 bases, leaving 8 bases between them. Germline-derived CDR1 and CDR2 are MDHEN and SYDVKM. The DNA of the CDR3 is TGTGCCAGCAGGGCGGTAATGAACACTGAAGCTTTCTTT. Translation: CASRAVMNTEAFF.

CDR3: CASRLASDPGVTRYGYTF. As DNA, the CDR3 is TGTGCAAGTCGCTTAGCTAGTGACCCAGGAGTTACACGATATGGCTACACCTTC. This chain links TRBV12-2 with TRBJ1-2. TRBV12-2 is a documented pseudogene. The CDR3 loop spans 18 amino acids.

V is TRBV9 and J is TRBJ1-1; tentative D call: TRBD1 (5 bases). V shed 1 base and J shed 1 base, with 8 bases lying between them. This CDR3 spans 14 amino acids. CDR1 and CDR2 (germline): SGDLS, YYNGEE. Here the CDR3 reads CASSVSGANTEAFF. The CDR3 DNA is TGTGCCAGCAGCGTAAGTGGGGCGAACACTGAAGCTTTCTTT.